Below, 13 T cell receptor beta chains from the same sample are listed, as sequenced in a study of identical twins. TCRdb re-called the 5' RACE reads with MiXCR, one entry per CDR3 protein. Of 200,000 to 250,000 distinct CDR3 sequences listed, 7.5% are singletons. A further study also used this sample, focusing on yellow fever vaccine responses in identical twins.

Sequenced sample: memory (CD45RO+) T cells sorted from blood. The receptors stem from a young woman in good health.

The chain employs TRBV3-1 and TRBJ2-1; 7 bases match TRBD1. This CDR3 comprises 18 residues. CDR1 and CDR2 from the germline V gene are LGHDT and YNNKEL (reference sequence). J lost 3 bases, V lost 0 bases, and 11 bases had no gene match. In DNA, the CDR3 is TGTGCCAGCAGCCAAGAGGTCAGGGGGAGTCTTGGCTACAATGAGCAGTTCTTC. This encodes CASSQEVRGSLGYNEQFF.

This clonotype was observed many times. The chain combines TRBV5-1 with TRBJ2-7, with a tentative D call TRBD2 (5 bases). V dropped 4 bases and J dropped 2 bases, with 16 bases sitting between them. Per germline, CDR1 SGHRS and CDR2 YFSETQ. The CDR3 has 15 amino acids. DNA for the CDR3: TGCGCCAGCAGCAAATCCGACGGAGGCACCTACGAGCAGTACTTC. This encodes CASSKSDGGTYEQYF. Combining the CDR3 with reference TRBV5-1 and TRBJ2-7 gives the whole variable domain KAGVTQTPRYLIKTRGQQVTLSCSPISGHRSVSWYQQTPGQGLQFLFEYFSETQRNKGNFPGRFSGRQFSNSRSEMNVSTLELGDSALYLCASSKSDGGTYEQYFGPGTRLTVT.

V and J are TRBV7-8 and TRBJ1-6; 7 bases fit TRBD1. The CDR3 runs to 15 residues. V lost 1 base, J lost 5 bases, and 2 bases stayed unmatched. Germline V gives CDR1 SGHVS, CDR2 FQNEAQ. The CDR3 DNA follows: TGTGCCAGCAGCTTAGTTACAGGGGATAATTCACCCCTCCACTTT. Protein sequence: CASSLVTGDNSPLHF.

The genes are TRBV18 and TRBJ2-3; D unclear. The CDR3 contains 15 residues. The V gene's germline CDR1 is KGHSH and CDR2 LQKENI. Trimming left V 3 bases short and J 6 bases short, with 16 bases between. The CDR3 spells CASSPESATADTQYF. The DNA of the CDR3 is TGTGCCAGCTCACCGGAGAGCGCTACCGCGGATACGCAGTATTTT.

The sample holds a few counts of this clonotype. The rearrangement uses TRBV20-1 and TRBJ2-2; the D gene is possibly TRBD2 (5 bases). This CDR3 comprises 16 residues. The germline V gene has CDR1 DFQATT and CDR2 SNEGSKA (reference sequence). Trimming shortened V by 3 bases and J by 0 bases, and 14 bases separated the two germline ends. CDR3 residues: CSASASGPANTGELFF. The CDR3 nucleotides read TGCAGTGCTAGTGCCAGCGGACCCGCGAACACCGGGGAGCTGTTTTTT.

V gene TRBV20-1 combines with J gene TRBJ2-5; a weak D match, TRBD1 (5 bases). The V gene's germline CDR1 is DFQATT and CDR2 SNEGSKA (reference sequence). The CDR3 consists of 14 residues. The V gene lost 3 bases and the J gene lost 5 bases, with 16 bases spanning the gap. The CDR3 coding sequence is TGCAGTGCTAGTTCCCCAGGGTGGGGCGAGACCCAGTACTTC. Translating it yields CSASSPGWGETQYF.

V usage is TRBV24-1 and J usage is TRBJ2-1, with D possibly TRBD2 on 6 matching bases. The CDR3 is 15 amino acids. Germline V gene sequence: CDR1 KGHDR, CDR2 SFDVKD. Trimming removed 4 bases from V and 9 bases from J, with 18 bases in between. CDR3 sequence: CATSEIAAGSREQFF. The DNA of the CDR3 is TGTGCCACCAGTGAGATAGCGGCCGGATCACGTGAGCAGTTCTTC.

This clonotype was seen a handful of times. The chain links TRBV20-1 to TRBJ2-7; D gene ambiguous. CDR3 length: 12 amino acids. Germline CDR1 is DFQATT and CDR2 is SNEGSKA (reference sequence). The V end lost 0 bases, the J end lost 3 bases, and 6 bases lay between the germline ends. CDR3 sequence (DNA): TGCAGTGCTAGAGATACGGTCTACGAGCAGTACTTC. This codes for CSARDTVYEQYF.

There are a few counts of this clonotype. The chain recombines TRBV14 with TRBJ2-7, with D possibly being TRBD1 (6 bases). The CDR3 runs 15 residues. Per germline, CDR1 SGHDN and CDR2 FVKESK. V lost 2 bases to trimming and J lost 7 bases, with 18 bases between them. CDR3 in DNA: TGTGCCAGCAGCCAAAGGGGAACAGGGCGAAGGGAGCAGTACTTC. Encoded protein: CASSQRGTGRREQYF.

This clonotype has ten or more counts. The chain has TRBV12-3 or TRBV12-4 and TRBJ1-2; tentative D call: TRBD1 (5 bases). This CDR3 has 12 residues. V was clipped by 7 bases and J by 8 bases, with 14 bases between them. The CDR3 coding sequence is TGTGCCAGCACCCAGGGTTGGAGCGGCTACACCTTC. Its protein product is CASTQGWSGYTF.

This clonotype has ten or more counts. This rearrangement joins TRBV20-1 to TRBJ1-2, with a possible D match to TRBD1 (5 bases). Trimming shortened V by 2 bases and J by 8 bases, and 15 bases separated the two germline ends. CDR1 is DFQATT and CDR2 is SNEGSKA in the germline V gene (reference sequence). CDR3 size: 13 residues. The CDR3 region has the DNA TGCAGTGCTAGATTGGGGGAGGGGAGCGGCTACACCTTC. Amino acids: CSARLGEGSGYTF.

About this clonotype itself: A read error may account for a junction end that differs from germline. V usage is TRBV25-1 and J usage is TRBJ2-7; 11 nucleotides match TRBD1. The CDR3 spans 16 residues. CDR1 and CDR2 from the germline V gene are MGHDK and SYGVNS. The CDR3 here is CASSEVRDRGSYGQYF. The CDR3 bases are TGTGCCAGCAGTGAAGTCCGGGACAGGGGGTCCTACGGGCAGTACTTC.

This clonotype was picked up a small number of times. This rearrangement joins TRBV5-1 to TRBJ1-2; D is undetermined. Germline lookup yields CDR1 SGHRS and CDR2 YFSETQ. V shed 1 base and J shed 3 bases, with 7 bases lying between them. The CDR3 extends over 13 amino acids. The CDR3 coding sequence is TGCGCCAGCAGCTTGATCGGGGACTATGGCTACACCTTC. As protein: CASSLIGDYGYTF. Looking up the rest from reference TRBV5-1 and TRBJ1-2 gives the full variable domain: KAGVTQTPRYLIKTRGQQVTLSCSPISGHRSVSWYQQTPGQGLQFLFEYFSETQRNKGNFPGRFSGRQFSNSRSEMNVSTLELGDSALYLCASSLIGDYGYTFGSGTRLTVV.